This TCR beta chain was recovered during a study of blood T cell repertoires in COVID-19. Profiling relied on immunoSEQ multiplex PCR, and the TCRdb table lists in-frame clones only, not all of them. The sample yields 130,000 or so clones, roughly 80% seen once. The receptor's source is a woman aged 55-75 years with acute or convalescent COVID-19. The material sequenced was peripheral blood.

Here the CDR3 reads CASSRTAQETQYF. In DNA, the CDR3 is TGTGCCAGCAGCCGGACAGCCCAAGAGACCCAGTACTTC. This sequence joins TRBV2 and TRBJ2-5, with D possibly matching TRBD1 (6 bases). The V end lost 6 bases, the J end lost 1 base, and 9 bases lay between the germline ends. CDR3 length: 13 amino acids. CDR1 is SNHLY, CDR2 FYNNEI, per germline.